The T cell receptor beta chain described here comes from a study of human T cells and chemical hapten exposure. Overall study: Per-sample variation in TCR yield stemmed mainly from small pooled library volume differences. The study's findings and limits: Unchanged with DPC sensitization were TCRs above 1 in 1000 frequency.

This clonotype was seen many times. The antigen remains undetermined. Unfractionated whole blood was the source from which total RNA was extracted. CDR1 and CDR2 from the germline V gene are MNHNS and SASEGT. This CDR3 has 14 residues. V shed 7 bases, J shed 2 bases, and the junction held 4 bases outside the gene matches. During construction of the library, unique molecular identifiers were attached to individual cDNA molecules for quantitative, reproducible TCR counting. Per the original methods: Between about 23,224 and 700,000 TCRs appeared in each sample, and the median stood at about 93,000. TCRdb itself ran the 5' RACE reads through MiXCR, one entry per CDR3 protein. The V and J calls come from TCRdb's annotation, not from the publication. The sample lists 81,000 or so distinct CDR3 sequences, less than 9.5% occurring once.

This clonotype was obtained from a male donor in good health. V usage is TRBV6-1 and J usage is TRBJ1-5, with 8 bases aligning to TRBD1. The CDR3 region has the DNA TGTGCCAGCACTGAGGACAGGGGCAATCAGCCCCAGCATTTT. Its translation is CASTEDRGNQPQHF.